The 28 T cell receptor beta chains below were found in one sample sequenced in a study of cytomegalovirus exposure and HLA in healthy donors. The study ran its PCR with 60 Vbeta and 13 Jbeta primers. Method: immunoSEQ multiplex PCR; TCRdb's copy keeps in-frame clones and lacks some. The sample lists around 210,000 clones; 70% to 90% were seen once. Input material: PBMCs. All receptors come from a girl aged 2 to 10 in good health and CMV-seronegative.

This chain links TRBV20-1 with TRBJ2-7; D is unclear. Germline V gene lookup returns CDR1 DFQATT and CDR2 SNEGSKA (reference sequence). Deletions cut 6 bases from V and 3 bases from J, with 9 bases between. The CDR3 has 11 amino acids. For the CDR3, the DNA is TGCAGTGCCACTAACGGCTACGAGCAGTACTTC. This translates into CSATNGYEQYF.

CDR3 amino acids: CASSKEGAGPPNTYNEQFF. The CDR3, as DNA: TGTGCCAGCAGCAAAGAAGGAGCGGGACCGCCGAATACCTACAATGAGCAGTTCTTC. The chain couples TRBV21-1 to TRBJ2-1; TRBD2 is taken as the D call from the table, unchecked against the DNA. TRBV21-1 is flagged as a pseudogene. This CDR3 comprises 19 residues.

This chain joins TRBV2 and TRBJ1-1; maybe TRBD1 (5 bases). CDR3 length: 15 amino acids. Germline lookup yields CDR1 SNHLY and CDR2 FYNNEI. Trimming shortened V by 8 bases and J by 3 bases, and 19 bases separated the two germline ends. The CDR3 loop is CASPWYRGGDTEAFF. In DNA, the CDR3 is TGTGCCAGCCCATGGTATCGGGGCGGGGACACTGAAGCTTTCTTT.

The sample holds one count of this clone. The rearrangement joins TRBV5-6 to TRBJ1-1; the match to TRBD1 covers 8 bases. V dropped 0 bases and J dropped 1; count of bases not matched to a gene: 2. This CDR3 is 15 amino acids long. Germline V gene lookup returns CDR1 SGHDT and CDR2 YYEEEE. The CDR3 protein is CASSLVTGGNTEAFF. In nucleotides, the CDR3 is TGTGCCAGCAGCTTGGTTACAGGGGGGAACACTGAAGCTTTCTTT. The full variable domain, rest sourced from reference TRBV5-6 and TRBJ1-1, is DAGVTQSPTHLIKTRGQQVTLRCSPKSGHDTVSWYQQALGQGPQFIFQYYEEEERQRGNFPDRFSGHQFPNYSSELNVNALLLGDSALYLCASSLVTGGNTEAFFGQGTRLTVV.

The chain recombines TRBV12-5 with TRBJ2-2; 13 positions match TRBD2. J was trimmed by 5 bases and V by 5 bases; bases with no gene match: 14. The CDR3 consists of 19 residues. Germline CDR1 LGHNT, CDR2 FRNRAP. This CDR3 reads CASGTHWGTSGIGTGELFF. CDR3 nucleotide sequence: TGTGCTAGTGGTACACACTGGGGGACTAGCGGGATTGGTACCGGGGAGCTGTTTTTT.

This clone was seen a single time. The rearrangement joins TRBV10-1 to TRBJ2-7; D perhaps matches TRBD2 (5 bases). The germline V and J ends were trimmed by 0 bases and 4 bases, with 16 bases remaining between them. Per germline, CDR1 WNHNN and CDR2 SYGVQD (reference sequence). CDR3 size: 16 residues. CDR3 nucleotide sequence: TGCGCCAGCAGTGAGTCGACCGGAGTCAGACTATACGAGCAGTACTTC. Protein: CASSESTGVRLYEQYF.

The chain joins TRBV19 to TRBJ1-1; no clear D gene. Trimming stripped 5 bases from V and 0 bases from J, with 13 bases between. Germline V CDR1 and CDR2: LNHDA, SQIVND (reference sequence). The CDR3 extends over 15 amino acids. CDR3 residues: CASSDPGDMNTEAFF. CDR3 nucleotides: TGTGCCAGTAGTGACCCGGGAGACATGAACACTGAAGCTTTCTTT. The entire variable domain, with the rest obtained from reference TRBV19 and TRBJ1-1, is as follows: DGGITQSPKYLFRKEGQNVTLSCEQNLNHDAMYWYRQDPGQGLRLIYYSQIVNDFQKGDIAEGYSVSREKKESFPLTVTSAQKNPTAFYLCASSDPGDMNTEAFFGQGTRLTVV.

CDR3 residues: CASTLTGSEAFF. In DNA form, the CDR3 reads TGTGCCAGCACCCTAACGGGGAGTGAAGCTTTCTTT. The chain has TRBV6-1 and TRBJ1-1; unclear D gene. CDR3 length equals 12 residues. The V and J ends lost 7 bases and 7 bases respectively, with 13 bases between them. Germline lookup yields CDR1 MNHNS and CDR2 SASEGT.

This chain uses TRBV11-2 with TRBJ2-5; TRBD2 aligns across 7 bases. CDR3 length: 16 amino acids. CDR1 and CDR2 from the germline V gene are SGHAT and FQNNGV. V was pared by 3 bases and J by 5 bases, with 12 bases of the junction left unmatched. CDR3 protein: CASSFQGGRVWETQYF. The CDR3 DNA follows: TGTGCCAGCAGCTTTCAGGGCGGGAGAGTCTGGGAGACCCAGTACTTC.

CDR3 loop: CAWRSAYQETQYF. In nucleotides, the CDR3 is TGTGCCTGGAGATCAGCGTACCAAGAGACCCAGTACTTC. The V call is TRBV30, the J call TRBJ2-5, with D hard to call. This CDR3 spans 13 amino acids. Trimming took off 3 bases at V and 0 bases at J, with 8 bases between the two ends. Germline CDR1 and CDR2: GTSNPN and SVGIG (reference sequence).

V gene TRBV5-1 combines with J gene TRBJ2-1, with 15 nucleotides matching TRBD2. The V gene end was trimmed by 0 bases and the J gene end by 9 bases; junction bases not matched to a gene: 4. The CDR3 is made up of 16 amino acids. Germline V gene data show CDR1 as SGHRS and CDR2 as YFSETQ. CDR3 nucleotides: TGCGCCAGCAGCTTGGGGACTAGCGGGAGGGTCGTTGAGCAGTTCTTC. This encodes CASSLGTSGRVVEQFF. The complete variable domain, with remaining parts taken from reference TRBV5-1 and TRBJ2-1, reads KAGVTQTPRYLIKTRGQQVTLSCSPISGHRSVSWYQQTPGQGLQFLFEYFSETQRNKGNFPGRFSGRQFSNSRSEMNVSTLELGDSALYLCASSLGTSGRVVEQFFGPGTRLTVL.

The chain's CDR3 is CASSSVGVAYTQYF. As DNA, the CDR3 is TGTGCCAGCAGTTCCGTCGGGGTCGCTTATACGCAGTATTTT. The chain joins TRBV6-6 to TRBJ2-3, with TRBD2 as a possible D gene (5 bases). Germline V gene sequence: CDR1 MNHNY, CDR2 SVGAGI (reference sequence). V was clipped by 4 bases and J by 7 bases, with 15 bases between them. The CDR3 runs to 14 residues.

This chain's CDR3 is CASSGTLAGVRTDTQYF. CDR3 coding DNA: TGTGCCAGCAGCGGAACACTAGCGGGAGTGCGGACAGATACGCAGTATTTT. The chain has TRBV2 and TRBJ2-3; 11 bases are a match to TRBD2. This CDR3 spans 17 amino acids. J was trimmed by 3 bases and V by 6 bases; bases with no gene match: 11. Looked up from germline, CDR1 is SNHLY and CDR2 is FYNNEI.

This sequence joins TRBV15 and TRBJ1-1; TRBD1 matches 7 bases. Trimming removed 5 bases from V and 3 bases from J; junction bases left unmatched: 6. In germline, CDR1 is LNHNV, CDR2 YYDKDF (reference sequence). The CDR3 covers 14 residues. CDR3: CATSPTGDHTEAFF. CDR3 nucleotide sequence: TGTGCCACCAGCCCAACAGGGGATCACACTGAAGCTTTCTTT.

The V and J genes are TRBV6-5 and TRBJ2-7; 11 nucleotides agree with TRBD2. Losses at the gene ends were 0 bases for V and 1 base for J; bases not matched to a gene: 2. The germline V gene has CDR1 MNHEY and CDR2 SVGAGI. The CDR3 is made up of 16 amino acids. The CDR3 loop is CASSYSGTSGSYEQYF. In DNA form, the CDR3 reads TGTGCCAGCAGTTACTCAGGGACTAGCGGATCCTACGAGCAGTACTTC.

The chain recombines TRBV4-2 with TRBJ2-5; the match to TRBD2 covers 13 bases. Trimming removed 5 bases from V and 5 bases from J; junction bases left unmatched: 11. The germline gives CDR1 LGHNA, CDR2 YNFKEQ. This CDR3 comprises 17 residues. CDR3: CASSYRTSGSRGETQYF. CDR3 coding DNA: TGTGCCAGCAGCTATAGGACTAGCGGGAGCAGGGGGGAGACCCAGTACTTC.

The chain couples TRBV5-6 to TRBJ2-1, with 12 bases matching TRBD2. V shed 4 bases and J 5 bases; nucleotides not matched to a gene: 4. CDR1 is SGHDT, CDR2 YYEEEE, per germline. CDR3 length: 15 residues. The CDR3 loop reads CASSRTSGRNNEQFF. As DNA, the CDR3 is TGTGCCAGCAGCCGAACTAGCGGGAGGAACAATGAGCAGTTCTTC.

The chain is built from TRBV5-1 and TRBJ2-2, with 8 bases fitting TRBD1. The CDR3 is 17 residues long. Germline loops: CDR1 SGHRS, CDR2 YFSETQ. Unmatched junction bases numbered 10, after V lost 4 bases and J lost 2 bases. CDR3: CASSRGRGQANTGELFF. DNA of the CDR3: TGCGCCAGCAGCCGTGGAAGGGGACAGGCCAACACCGGGGAGCTGTTTTTT.

The genes are TRBV10-3 and TRBJ1-4; D ambiguous. The V and J ends lost 3 bases and 6 bases respectively, with 5 bases between them. The CDR3 contains 12 residues. The germline V gene has CDR1 ENHRY and CDR2 SYGVKD. CDR3 amino acids: CAISDSDEKLFF. The CDR3 bases are TGTGCCATCAGTGACAGCGATGAAAAACTGTTTTTT.

The chain couples TRBV5-4 to TRBJ2-5; 12 bases align to TRBD2. TRBJ2-7 matches the DNA end more closely, so the J call is doubtful. Germline V gene data show CDR1 as SGHNT and CDR2 as YYREEE (reference sequence). The CDR3 consists of 16 residues. The DNA for the CDR3 is TGTGCCAGCAGCTTTTTGACTAGCGGGGGCCACTACGAGCAGTACTTC. Amino acid sequence: CASSFLTSGGHYEQYF.

With regard to this clone: At one end, the junction sequence differs from germline, possibly due to a read error. The J gene is TRBJ2-1, the V gene TRBV6-1; 7 bases agree with TRBD1. There are 14 residues in the CDR3. CDR1 and CDR2 (germline): MNHNS, SASEGT. CDR3 in DNA: TGTGCCAGCAGTGAGAGGGGGCGTACTTATGAGCAGCTCTTC. Protein product: CASSERGRTYEQLF.

In this sample, this clone turned up once. The rearrangement links TRBV6-4 to TRBJ2-1; tentatively, D is TRBD2 (5 bases). Trimming took 6 bases from V and 10 from J, leaving 16 bases between them. The length of the CDR3 is 13 residues. Germline CDR1 MRHNA, CDR2 SNTAGT. In DNA form, the CDR3 reads TGTGCCAGCAGCGACGTTGGGAGTCGGGAGCAGTTCTTC. It codes for CASSDVGSREQFF.

V is TRBV5-1 and J is TRBJ1-6; 7 nucleotides line up with TRBD1. V lost 0 bases to trimming and J lost 4 bases; unmatched junction nucleotides: 7. CDR1 and CDR2 from the germline V gene are SGHRS and YFSETQ. The CDR3 loop spans 17 amino acids. CDR3 in DNA: TGCGCCAGCAGCTTGGAAGCGAGGGGGCGATATAATTCACCCCTCCACTTT. Translated, it gives CASSLEARGRYNSPLHF.

This clone was detected once. V and J are TRBV6-5 and TRBJ2-7, with TRBD2 matching over 8 bases. Germline assignment: CDR1 MNHEY and CDR2 SVGAGI. J gave up 2 bases and V 1 base, and 1 base lay outside the gene matches. The CDR3 length is 14 residues. The CDR3 sequence is CASSYYSGTYEQYF. The CDR3 nucleotides are TGTGCCAGCAGTTACTATAGCGGGACCTACGAGCAGTACTTC.

This sequence joins TRBV6-1 and TRBJ2-7; 8 bases align to TRBD2. This CDR3 has 14 amino acids. V lost 5 bases to trimming and J lost 4 bases; unmatched junction nucleotides: 7. CDR1 MNHNS and CDR2 SASEGT come from the germline V gene. CDR3 DNA: TGTGCCAGCAGTCCCGGGGGGGCCGGATACGAGCAGTACTTC. This encodes CASSPGGAGYEQYF.

The J gene is TRBJ1-2, the V gene TRBV6-5, with TRBD1 identical over 7 bases. Trimming took 7 bases from V and 4 from J; bases not matched to a gene: 9. The length of the CDR3 is 14 residues. Germline V gene data show CDR1 as MNHEY and CDR2 as SVGAGI. The CDR3 loop reads CASTRTGPLYGYTF. The CDR3, as DNA: TGTGCCAGCACGAGGACAGGCCCCCTCTATGGCTACACCTTC.

This sequence joins TRBV10-1 and TRBJ1-5; maybe TRBD1 (5 bases). This CDR3 is 16 amino acids long. The germline CDR1 and CDR2 sequences are WNHNN and SYGVQD (reference sequence). V was clipped by 5 bases and J by 0 bases, with 14 bases between them. CDR3 residues: CASSREGRTSNQPQHF. CDR3 in DNA: TGCGCCAGCAGTCGGGAGGGGCGGACTAGCAATCAGCCCCAGCATTTT.

The rearrangement links TRBV11-3 to TRBJ2-7, with a weak D call TRBD1 (5 bases). The CDR3 runs 18 residues. Germline assignment: CDR1 SGHNT and CDR2 YENEEA. Trimming stripped 0 bases from V and 0 bases from J, with 18 bases between. The CDR3 here is CASSLDVEPQAFSYEQYF. In nucleotides, the CDR3 is TGTGCCAGCAGCTTAGATGTGGAACCACAGGCGTTCTCCTACGAGCAGTACTTC.